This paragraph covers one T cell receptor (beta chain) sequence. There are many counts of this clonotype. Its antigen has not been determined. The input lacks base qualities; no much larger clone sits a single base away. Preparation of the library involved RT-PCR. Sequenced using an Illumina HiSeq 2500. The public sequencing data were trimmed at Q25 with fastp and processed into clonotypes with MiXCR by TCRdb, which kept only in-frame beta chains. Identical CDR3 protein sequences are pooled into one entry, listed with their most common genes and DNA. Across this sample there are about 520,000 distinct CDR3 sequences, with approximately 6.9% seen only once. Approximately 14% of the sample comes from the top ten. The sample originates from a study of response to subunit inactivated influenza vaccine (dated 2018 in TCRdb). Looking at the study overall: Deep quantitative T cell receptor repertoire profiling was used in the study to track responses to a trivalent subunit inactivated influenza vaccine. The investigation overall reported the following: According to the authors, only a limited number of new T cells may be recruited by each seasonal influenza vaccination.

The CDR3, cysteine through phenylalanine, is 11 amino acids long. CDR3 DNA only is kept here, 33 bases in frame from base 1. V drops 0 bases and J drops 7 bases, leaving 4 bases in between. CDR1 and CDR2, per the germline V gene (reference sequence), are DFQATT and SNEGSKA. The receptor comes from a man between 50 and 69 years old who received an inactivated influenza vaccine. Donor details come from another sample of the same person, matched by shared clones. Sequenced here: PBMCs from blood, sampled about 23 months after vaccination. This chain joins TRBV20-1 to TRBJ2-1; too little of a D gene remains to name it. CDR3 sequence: CSARDGNEQFF. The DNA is TGCAGTGCTAGAGATGGGAATGAGCAGTTCTTC.